This T cell receptor (beta chain) was captured in a study of blood T cell repertoires in COVID-19. Study-wide context: Samples came from the United States, Italy and Spain, spanning acute and convalescent COVID-19. PBMCs, B-cell-depleted T cells, or T cells provided the cDNA or gDNA that made up the material.

In the authors' methods: The authors estimated nucleated cell counts from reference gene primer amplification. Sequencing was performed with immunoSEQ multiplex PCR; in TCRdb, only in-frame clones are kept and a portion is missing. That table supplies the V and J calls and clone size; D and trimming were determined from the DNA. Here the sample spans about 83,000 clones, around nine tenths being singletons. The CDR3 has 17 amino acids. Sequencing was done on a sample of peripheral blood. This chain uses TRBV21-1 with TRBJ2-7; the listed D gene, TRBD1, was not tested against the DNA. TRBV21-1 is given as a pseudogene. The receptor's source is an older man with active or convalescent COVID-19. As DNA, the CDR3 is TGTGCCAGCAGCGCCCGGTCGGTAGGGGGCCCGATCGGCGAGCAGTACGTC. It is translated as CASSARSVGGPIGEQYV.